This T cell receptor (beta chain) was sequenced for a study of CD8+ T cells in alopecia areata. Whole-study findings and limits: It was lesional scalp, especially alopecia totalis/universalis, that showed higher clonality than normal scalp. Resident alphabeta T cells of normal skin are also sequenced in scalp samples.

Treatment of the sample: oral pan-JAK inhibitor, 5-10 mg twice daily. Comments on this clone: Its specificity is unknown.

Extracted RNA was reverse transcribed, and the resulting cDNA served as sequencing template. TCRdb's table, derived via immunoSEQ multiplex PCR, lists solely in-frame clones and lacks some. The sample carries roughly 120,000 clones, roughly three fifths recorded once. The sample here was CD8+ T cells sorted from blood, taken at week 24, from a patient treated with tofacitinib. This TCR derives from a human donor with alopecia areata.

CDR3 loop: CASSQDRVRYF. Written as DNA, the CDR3 is TGTGCCAGCAGCCAGGACAGGGTGAGGTACTTC. The chain uses TRBV5-5 and TRBJ2-4, with 8 bases matching TRBD1. The CDR3 consists of 11 residues. Germline assignment: CDR1 SGHKS and CDR2 YYEKEE (reference sequence). Unmatched junction bases numbered 6, after V lost 4 bases and J lost 15 bases.